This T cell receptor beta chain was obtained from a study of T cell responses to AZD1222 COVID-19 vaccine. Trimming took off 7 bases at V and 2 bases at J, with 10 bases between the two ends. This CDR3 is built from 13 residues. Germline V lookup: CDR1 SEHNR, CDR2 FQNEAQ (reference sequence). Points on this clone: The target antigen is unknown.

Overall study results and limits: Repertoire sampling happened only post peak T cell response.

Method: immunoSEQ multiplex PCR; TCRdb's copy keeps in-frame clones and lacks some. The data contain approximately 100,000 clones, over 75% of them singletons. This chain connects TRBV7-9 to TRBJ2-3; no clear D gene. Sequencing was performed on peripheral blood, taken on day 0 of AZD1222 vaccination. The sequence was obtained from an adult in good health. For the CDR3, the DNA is TGTGCCAGCATCCGCGCGGACACAGATACGCAGTATTTT. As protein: CASIRADTDTQYF.